This TCR beta chain stems from a study of regulatory T cells in long-lasting Graves disease. Whole-study findings and limits: Sharing of public clonotypes was greater in persistent patients (under 3,000) than in new patients (fewer than 1,000). Thyroid tissue was not studied; only peripheral blood was.

Comments on this clonotype: The antigen is undetermined.

The authors built TCR beta libraries using iRepertoire HTBI primers and Arm-PCR of CDR3 regions. One entry per CDR3 protein, called by TCRdb with MiXCR from the multiplex PCR reads. The sample holds a few hundred thousand distinct CDR3 sequences, about a quarter seen once. This CDR3 has 17 residues. Germline CDR1 SEHNR, CDR2 FQNEAQ (reference sequence). V trimming: 2 bases; J trimming: 1 base; junction bases outside the gene matches: 5. Time point denoted: persistent/refractory GD, antithyroid drugs over 5 years with positive TRAb. Isolated PBMC RNA provided the starting material for the TCR library. It was American Thyroid Association guidelines that determined Graves' disease diagnosis.

V usage is TRBV7-9 and J usage is TRBJ2-5, with 12 bases lining up with TRBD1. The sequenced sample was peripheral blood mononuclear cells (PBMCs), obtained when the disease was refractory, from a patient treated with antithyroid drugs. The sequence was collected from a female donor with Graves disease. CDR3 bases: TGTGCCAGCAGCTTACCCGGGACAGGGGGCCCCCAAGAGACCCAGTACTTC. It codes for CASSLPGTGGPQETQYF.